The T cell receptor beta chain under discussion was sequenced for a study of cytomegalovirus exposure and HLA in healthy donors (dated by TCRdb to about 2017). For the study in its entirety: An earlier analysis of some 600 of the donors reported under 300 Gb of sequence data and approximately 120 million unique TCR beta sequences obtained from some 170 million T cells. Roughly 5 DR-DQ haplotypes were handled as single units for association and clustering because linkage in the cohort was strong. The number of donors typed differed by locus, with about 629-640 for A, B, C, DRB1 and DQB1, roughly 550 for DQA1, 600 to 610 for DPA1, and some 440 for DPB1. A separate validation cohort of 90 to 150 different subjects was used in addition to the 666-subject first cohort. Alongside the repertoire data, information on donor age, sex, ethnicity and CMV serostatus was compiled. On average, 235,054 unique TCR beta nucleotide sequences were sequenced per donor among 398 genotyped donors of the cohort, with roughly 18% of those sequences being non-productive. About 320 gigabases of sequencing data and approximately 80 million unique TCR sequences were included in an early release covering over 600 HLA-typed donors. Both class I and class II loci were covered by HLA typing, at four-digit resolution. The later analysis used no new phenotypic data to find candidate immune exposures, relying instead on TCR beta sequences and their occurrence across donors. Among the roughly 400 genotyped donors, around 81% belonged to the genetic ancestry cluster associated with self-reported Caucasian donors. In a later genetic analysis, genome-wide SNP genotypes for about 65% of the roughly 700 donors were used, and that subset was treated as a discovery cohort. The study was designed to test whether signatures of past pathogen exposure could be identified by cataloging public T cell receptors. To decide whether each TCR beta V gene segment behaved as functional or pseudogenic, an earlier analysis of 587 of the donors relied on high-throughput TCR beta sequencing. To predict cytomegalovirus infection status, the study brought together high-throughput TCR immunosequencing, statistical association of individual TCRs with disease status, and machine learning. A later analysis re-analyzed previously published TCR beta repertoires from about 600 donors and added high-resolution HLA genotyping to study TCR occurrence patterns. The T cell repertoires of under 700 subjects were profiled by immunosequencing and related to cytomegalovirus serostatus. Every repertoire in the discovery cohort had been generated on one and the same sequencing platform. Results and caveats for the whole study, not just this receptor: When HLA alleles, especially DR and DQ, strongly co-occurred, TCR associations were difficult to assign to individual alleles. Across donors, most TCR sequences were observed very rarely, whereas some public TCRs were present in many individuals. A cluster of highly shared sequence variants was judged likely to be a technical artifact of the sequencing pipeline. Three of the identified cytomegalovirus-associated TCR beta chains were confirmed in vitro to be specific for cytomegalovirus antigens. A further reported finding was that TCR beta sequences accurately predicted the HLA-A and HLA-B alleles for most subjects in the first cohort. Some IMGT-functional V segments, including TRBV6-2 and TRBV6-3, could not be distinguished by the 87-base-pair reads and were therefore excluded. In a later genetic analysis, a missense DCLRE1C variant was associated with V-gene and J-gene trimming of TCR beta chains, and the association was replicated in an independent cohort. In an earlier analysis of about 540 of the donors, most TCR beta V segments were observed in productive rearrangements about 87% or about 30% of the time, broadly matching IMGT annotations. HLA typing was unavailable for some donors at each locus, so association tests used only the typed subset. A later analysis found that most CMV-associated TCR beta chains appeared HLA-restricted, with HLA associations seemingly driven largely by CMV exposure. The authors suggested that the approach could potentially be generalized to other disease states and immunological phenotypes. CMV serostatus was the only immune exposure information available for the cohort. Because counts were too low, about 17 rarely observed V segments, including chromosome 9 orphons, were excluded from the earlier analysis of a few hundred of the donors. The study gave a list of 150 to 200 TCR beta chains associated with cytomegalovirus. At a false discovery rate of 0.05, a later analysis linked roughly 17,000 TCR beta sequences to specific HLA alleles. The classifier was reported to diagnose cytomegalovirus status with high specificity and sensitivity in both the original and validation cohorts. In a later analysis, HLA-associated TCR beta chains showed more clonal expansion and lower generation probabilities than non-associated chains that were equally common. Correlated functional status among segregating V segments might reflect linkage disequilibrium, but an unknown experimental factor could not be ruled out. The presence/absence analyses assumed that sequencing depth was roughly uniform across donors, and that assumption may not be true. In a later analysis, the rate of TCR association differed among HLA loci, with DRB1 alleles having the most associated TCRs and HLA-C alleles having the fewest. According to a later analysis, parvovirus B19, influenza, CMV and Epstein-Barr virus appeared linked to several top co-occurrence clusters. According to a later genetic analysis, donors in an Asian-associated ancestry cluster had fewer N-insertions in productive TCRs than the approximately 700-donor mean. This cohort had only TCR beta chains sequenced, and the lack of alpha or paired-chain data limited which features could be detected.

Notes on this clone: Its antigen is unknown. No base qualities exist here, and no much larger clone lies one base off it.

In total, 630 or so healthy bone marrow donors made up the cohort. At the time of sampling, every cohort member was nominally healthy, though immune exposures that went unrecorded were likely present. The donor tested CMV seronegative, placing the donor among the 350 to 400 seronegative members of the cohort. Each donor provided a peripheral blood sample, and peripheral blood mononuclear cells were used for TCR beta sequencing. Genomic DNA extraction from the blood cell samples was performed with the Qiagen DNeasy Blood Extraction Kit. The method was the immunoSEQ multiplex PCR assay. For the multiplex PCR, a mixture combining 60 forward primers for TCR Vbeta segments and 13 reverse primers for TCR Jbeta segments was used. Amplification of the CDR3 region of rearranged TCR beta genes was performed with a multiplex PCR assay on genomic DNA. On the Illumina HiSeq System, the amplified TCR beta libraries were sequenced as 87-base-pair reads. Concerning the study's data processing: In a later analysis, tens of millions of unique TCR beta chains were counted across the 690 or so repertoires, and roughly 9.9 million of these chains were shared by at least two donors. Raw reads were error-corrected and collapsed into unique sequences with a nearest-neighbor algorithm that merged closely related sequences to remove PCR and sequencing errors. Alignment of CDR3 sequences to IMGT reference sequences was used to assign V, D and J gene segments. For a sequence to be retained, a match of at least six nucleotides to both a V gene segment and a J gene segment was required. A rearrangement was called productive if the CDR3 had no stop codons and remained in frame with V and J, and every other rearrangement was called non-productive. Following IMGT convention, CDR3 was defined as the stretch from the second conserved V-encoded cysteine up to the conserved J-encoded phenylalanine. The earlier analysis of about 530 of the donors excluded any sequence lacking an unambiguous match to a single V gene segment. An earlier analysis of 587 of the donors called V segments functional above 56.7% productive rearrangements and segregating when the between-donor standard deviation exceeded 5%. To diagnose cytomegalovirus status from the catalog of TCR beta chain sequences, a statistical classification framework was built. A later analysis assigned V and J genes by comparing TCR nucleotide sequences with IMGT/GENE-DB human TR gene sequences. In a later analysis, CDR3 sequences and most-parsimonious VDJ recombination scenarios were assigned using the TCRdist pipeline. In a later analysis, every TCR beta chain was defined by the combination of its CDR3 amino acid sequence and its V-gene family, and reads without a unique V-gene family were dropped. To address suspected cross-contamination and a sequencing artifact, a later analysis removed a few hundred highly shared, low-generation-probability nucleotide sequences. In a later analysis, a clonal expansion index for each public chain was calculated from normalized within-repertoire ranks of inferred template counts. A later analysis computed generation probabilities with a VDJ recombination model fitted to out-of-frame rearrangements, and checked the results against IGoR. A later analysis scored TCR-TCR, TCR-HLA and TCR-CMV co-occurrence with hypergeometric tests, applying a repertoire-size bias correction to TCR pairs. A later analysis estimated false discovery rates by permuting HLA or CMV assignments 20 times. In a later analysis, co-occurring TCRs were grouped using DBSCAN, with TCRdist sequence similarity added in when clustering inside HLA-allele-positive subsets. Co-occurrence clustering excluded repertoires with fewer than 30,000 or more than 120,000 public chains, plus five with anomalous nucleotide sharing. Imported from immuneACCESS, the table was reduced by TCRdb to in-frame sequences with V and J called. These copies leave out some clones; in studies compared against another copy, an unresolved V gene accounts for under half, and the cause of the remainder is not known. V, J and clone size are those of that table, while D and trimming were read from the DNA. This sample has about 110,000 clones in its table, and about 64% of those were observed once. 2.5% to 3% of the sample belongs to the ten largest clones.

CDR1 and CDR2 are drawn from the germline V gene: SGHVS, FQNEAQ. V and J lose 1 base and 1 base, and a span of 10 bases separates them. The CDR3 holds 16 amino acids from the cysteine to the phenylalanine. Only CDR3 DNA remains: 48 bases, in frame from the first base. The chain couples TRBV7-8 to TRBJ2-2, with a weak D call of TRBD2 (6 bases match). Sequencing was performed on PBMCs. This clonotype was obtained from a female donor in good health and CMV-seronegative. The CDR3 sequence is CASSLVVAVNTGELFF. Here is the DNA: TGTGCCAGCAGCTTAGTGGTAGCGGTGAACACCGGGGAGCTGTTTTTT. Full variable domain (CDR3 extended with the reference TRBV7-8 and TRBJ2-2 proteins): GAGVSQSPRYKVAKRGQDVALRCDPISGHVSLFWYQQALGQGPEFLTYFQNEAQLDKSGLPSDRFFAERPEGSVSTLKIQRTQQEDSAVYLCASSLVVAVNTGELFFGEGSRLTVL.